This TCR beta chain was identified during a study of cytomegalovirus exposure and HLA in healthy donors. Study information: HLA-typed donors were the source of 80 million to 90 million unique TCRs, which an early data release held.

This CDR3 is 15 amino acids long. Germline CDR1 MNHNS, CDR2 SASEGT. Both 60 Vbeta primers and 13 Jbeta primers went into the PCR. Clones were sequenced by immunoSEQ multiplex PCR, and TCRdb holds only the in-frame ones, with some missing. Of about 120,000 clones listed, more than 80% were seen once; the top ten hold just over 2.5%. Study-wide points: Exclusion applied to some V segments, including TRBV6-2 and TRBV6-3, as they were indistinguishable.

Of note for this clone: Its specificity is not known. One junction end disagrees with the germline gene, perhaps due to a read error. Distinct nucleotide sequences in the sample also encode this CDR3.

This chain links TRBV6-1 with TRBJ1-5; TRBD1 agrees at 7 bases. The receptor comes from a man between 25 and 39 years old in good health and CMV-seronegative. The sequenced material came from PBMCs. The CDR3 here is CASITGTDSNQPQHF. CDR3 DNA sequence: TGTGCTAGCATAACCGGGACAGATAGCAATCAGCCCCAGCATTTT.